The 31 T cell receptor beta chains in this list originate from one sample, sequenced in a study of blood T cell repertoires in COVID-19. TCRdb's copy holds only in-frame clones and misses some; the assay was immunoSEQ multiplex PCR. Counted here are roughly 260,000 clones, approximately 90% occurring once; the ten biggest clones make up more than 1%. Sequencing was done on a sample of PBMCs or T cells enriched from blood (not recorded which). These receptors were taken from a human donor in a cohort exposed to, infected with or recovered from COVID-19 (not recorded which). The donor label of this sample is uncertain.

The CDR3 nucleotides read TGTGCCAGCAGTGATGACATGGGAGAGTCTGAAGCTTTCTTT. Protein: CASSDDMGESEAFF. The chain is built from TRBV6-1 and TRBJ1-1; no reliable D call. The V gene lost 3 bases and the J gene lost 6 bases, with 14 bases spanning the gap. Germline CDR1 is MNHNS and CDR2 is SASEGT. The CDR3 totals 14 residues.

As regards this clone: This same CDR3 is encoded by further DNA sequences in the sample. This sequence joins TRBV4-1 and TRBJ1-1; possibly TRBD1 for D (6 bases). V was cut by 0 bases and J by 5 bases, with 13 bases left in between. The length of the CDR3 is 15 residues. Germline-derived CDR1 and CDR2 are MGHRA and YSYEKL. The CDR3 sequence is CASSQDGQGRTEAFF. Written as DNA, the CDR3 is TGCGCCAGCAGCCAAGATGGCCAGGGGAGAACTGAAGCTTTCTTT.

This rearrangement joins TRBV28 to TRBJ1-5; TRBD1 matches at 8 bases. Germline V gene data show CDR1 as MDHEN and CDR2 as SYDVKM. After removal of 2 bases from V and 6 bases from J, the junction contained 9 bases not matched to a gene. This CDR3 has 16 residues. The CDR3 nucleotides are TGTGCCAGCAGTTTAGGGGCCGGACAGGGAAGTCAGCCCCAGCATTTT. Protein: CASSLGAGQGSQPQHF.

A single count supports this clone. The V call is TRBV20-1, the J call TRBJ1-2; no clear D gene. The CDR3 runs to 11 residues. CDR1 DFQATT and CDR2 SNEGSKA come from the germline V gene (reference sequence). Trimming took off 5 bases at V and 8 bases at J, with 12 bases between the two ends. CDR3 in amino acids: CSAGGRVGYTF. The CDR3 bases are TGCAGTGCTGGAGGGAGGGTGGGCTACACCTTC.

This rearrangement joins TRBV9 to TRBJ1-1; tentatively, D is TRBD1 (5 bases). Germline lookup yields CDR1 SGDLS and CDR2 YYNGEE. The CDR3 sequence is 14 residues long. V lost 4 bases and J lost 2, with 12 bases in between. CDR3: CASSTWDSNTEAFF. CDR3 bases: TGTGCCAGCAGCACCTGGGACTCTAACACTGAAGCTTTCTTT.

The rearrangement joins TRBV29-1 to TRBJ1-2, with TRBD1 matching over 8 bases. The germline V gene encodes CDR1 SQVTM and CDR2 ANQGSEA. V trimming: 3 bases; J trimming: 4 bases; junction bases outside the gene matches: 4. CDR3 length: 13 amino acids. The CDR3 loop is CSVDSGGSYGYTF. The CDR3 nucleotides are TGCAGCGTTGACTCAGGGGGCTCCTATGGCTACACCTTC.

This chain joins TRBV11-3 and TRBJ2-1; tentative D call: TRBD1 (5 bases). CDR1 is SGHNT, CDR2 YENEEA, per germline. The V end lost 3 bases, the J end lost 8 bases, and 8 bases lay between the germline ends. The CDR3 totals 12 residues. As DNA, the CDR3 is TGTGCCAGCAGCTTTAGCAGGGATGAGCAGTTCTTC. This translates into CASSFSRDEQFF.

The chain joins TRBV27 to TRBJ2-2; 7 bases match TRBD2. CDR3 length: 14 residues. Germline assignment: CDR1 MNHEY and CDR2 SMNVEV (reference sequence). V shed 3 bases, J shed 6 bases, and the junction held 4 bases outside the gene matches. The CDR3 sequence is CASSFSREAGELFF. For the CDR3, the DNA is TGTGCCAGCAGTTTTTCCCGGGAGGCCGGGGAGCTGTTTTTT.

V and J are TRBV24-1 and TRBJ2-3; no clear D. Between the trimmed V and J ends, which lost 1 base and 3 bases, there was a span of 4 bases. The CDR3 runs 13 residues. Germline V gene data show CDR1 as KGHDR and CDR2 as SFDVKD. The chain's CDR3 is CATSDLATDTQYF. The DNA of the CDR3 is TGTGCCACCAGTGATTTAGCGACAGATACGCAGTATTTT.

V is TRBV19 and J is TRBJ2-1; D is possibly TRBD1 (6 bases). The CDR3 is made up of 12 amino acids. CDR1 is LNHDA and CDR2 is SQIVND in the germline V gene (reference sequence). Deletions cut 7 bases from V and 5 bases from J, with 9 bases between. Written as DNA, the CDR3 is TGTGCCAGTAAAGGACAGAACAATGAGCAGTTCTTC. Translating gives CASKGQNNEQFF. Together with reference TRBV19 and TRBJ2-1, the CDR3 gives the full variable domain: DGGITQSPKYLFRKEGQNVTLSCEQNLNHDAMYWYRQDPGQGLRLIYYSQIVNDFQKGDIAEGYSVSREKKESFPLTVTSAQKNPTAFYLCASKGQNNEQFFGPGTRLTVL.

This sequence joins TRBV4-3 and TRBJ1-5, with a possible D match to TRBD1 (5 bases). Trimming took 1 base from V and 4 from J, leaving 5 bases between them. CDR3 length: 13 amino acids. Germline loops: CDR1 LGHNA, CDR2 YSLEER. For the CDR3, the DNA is TGCGCCAGCAGCCAAGCAGGGAATCAGCCCCAGCATTTT. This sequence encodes CASSQAGNQPQHF.

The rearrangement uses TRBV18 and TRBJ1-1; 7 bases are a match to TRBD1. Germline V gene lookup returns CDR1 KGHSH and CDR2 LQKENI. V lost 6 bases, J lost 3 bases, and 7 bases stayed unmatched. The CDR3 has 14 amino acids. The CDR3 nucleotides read TGTGCCAGCTCTCCCGACAGGGCCTACACTGAAGCTTTCTTT. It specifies CASSPDRAYTEAFF.

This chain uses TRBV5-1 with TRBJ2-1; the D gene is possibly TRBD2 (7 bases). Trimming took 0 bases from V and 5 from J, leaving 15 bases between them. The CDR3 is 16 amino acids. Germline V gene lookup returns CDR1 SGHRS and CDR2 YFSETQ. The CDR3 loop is CASSLVLGGVNNEQFF. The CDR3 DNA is TGCGCCAGCAGCTTGGTGCTAGGGGGGGTGAACAATGAGCAGTTCTTC.

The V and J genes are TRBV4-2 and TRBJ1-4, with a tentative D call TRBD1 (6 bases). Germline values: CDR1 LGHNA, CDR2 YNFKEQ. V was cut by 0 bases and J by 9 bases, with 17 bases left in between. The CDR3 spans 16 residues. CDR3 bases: TGTGCCAGCAGCCAAGACGAAGCCATACAGGGTAAAAAACTGTTTTTT. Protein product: CASSQDEAIQGKKLFF.

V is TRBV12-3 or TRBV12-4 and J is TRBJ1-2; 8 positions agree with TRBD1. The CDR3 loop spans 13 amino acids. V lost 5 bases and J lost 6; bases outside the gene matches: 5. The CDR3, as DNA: TGTGCCAGCAGTCCGGACAGGGATAATGGCTACACCTTC. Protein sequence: CASSPDRDNGYTF.

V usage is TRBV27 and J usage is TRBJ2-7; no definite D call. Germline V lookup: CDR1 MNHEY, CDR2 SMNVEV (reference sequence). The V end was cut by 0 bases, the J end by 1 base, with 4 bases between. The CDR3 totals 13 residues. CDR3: CASSLSPSYEQYF. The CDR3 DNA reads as TGTGCCAGCAGTTTATCCCCTTCCTACGAGCAGTACTTC.

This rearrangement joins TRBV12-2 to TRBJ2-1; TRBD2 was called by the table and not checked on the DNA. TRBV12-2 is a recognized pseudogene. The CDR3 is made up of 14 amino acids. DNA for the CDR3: TGTGCAAGTCCTCGCCGCGGGGGGCGAGGTGAGCAGTTCTTC. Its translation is CASPRRGGRGEQFF.

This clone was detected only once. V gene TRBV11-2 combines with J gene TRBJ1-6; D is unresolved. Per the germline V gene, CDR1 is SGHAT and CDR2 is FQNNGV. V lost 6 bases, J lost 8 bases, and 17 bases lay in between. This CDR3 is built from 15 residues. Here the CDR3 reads CASRATVVVDSPLHF. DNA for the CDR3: TGTGCCAGCAGGGCAACAGTCGTGGTAGATTCACCCCTCCACTTT. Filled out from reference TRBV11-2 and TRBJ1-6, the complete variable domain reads EAGVAQSPRYKIIEKRQSVAFWCNPISGHATLYWYQQILGQGPKLLIQFQNNGVVDDSQLPKDRFSAERLKGVDSTLKIQPAKLEDSAVYLCASRATVVVDSPLHFGNGTRLTVT.

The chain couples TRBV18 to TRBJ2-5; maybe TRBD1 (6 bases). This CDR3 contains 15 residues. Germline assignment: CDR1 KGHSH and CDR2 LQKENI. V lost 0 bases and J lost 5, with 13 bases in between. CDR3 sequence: CASSPPNRAKETQYF. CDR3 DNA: TGTGCCAGCTCACCACCGAACAGGGCTAAGGAGACCCAGTACTTC.

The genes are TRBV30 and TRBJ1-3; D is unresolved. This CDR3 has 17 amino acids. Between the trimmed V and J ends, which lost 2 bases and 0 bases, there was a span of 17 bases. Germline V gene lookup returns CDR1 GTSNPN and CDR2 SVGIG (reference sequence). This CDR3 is CAWSHSPRMPSGNTIYF. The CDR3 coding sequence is TGTGCCTGGAGTCACAGTCCAAGGATGCCCTCTGGAAACACCATATATTTT. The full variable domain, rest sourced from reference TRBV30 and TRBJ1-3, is SQTIHQWPATLVQPVGSPLSLECTVEGTSNPNLYWYRQAAGRGLQLLFYSVGIGQISSEVPQNLSASRPQDRQFILSSKKLLLSDSGFYLCAWSHSPRMPSGNTIYFGEGSWLTVV.

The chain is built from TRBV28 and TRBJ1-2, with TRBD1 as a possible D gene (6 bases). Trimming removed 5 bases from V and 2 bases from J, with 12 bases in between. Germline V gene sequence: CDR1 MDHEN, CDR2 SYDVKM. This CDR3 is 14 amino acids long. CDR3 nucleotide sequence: TGTGCCAGCAGTCCGACGGGGGGCAACTATGGCTACACCTTC. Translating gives CASSPTGGNYGYTF.

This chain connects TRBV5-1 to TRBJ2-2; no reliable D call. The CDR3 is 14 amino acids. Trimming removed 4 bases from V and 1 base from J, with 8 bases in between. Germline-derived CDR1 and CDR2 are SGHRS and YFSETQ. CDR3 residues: CASSPPGNTGELFF. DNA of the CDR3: TGCGCCAGCAGCCCTCCCGGGAACACCGGGGAGCTGTTTTTT. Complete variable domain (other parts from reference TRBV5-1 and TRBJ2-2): KAGVTQTPRYLIKTRGQQVTLSCSPISGHRSVSWYQQTPGQGLQFLFEYFSETQRNKGNFPGRFSGRQFSNSRSEMNVSTLELGDSALYLCASSPPGNTGELFFGEGSRLTVL.

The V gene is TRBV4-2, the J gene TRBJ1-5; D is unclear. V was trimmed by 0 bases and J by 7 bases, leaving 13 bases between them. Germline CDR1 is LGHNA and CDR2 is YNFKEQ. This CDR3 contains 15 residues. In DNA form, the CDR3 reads TGTGCCAGCAGCCAAGATTGGCAGGCCCGACAGCCCCAGCATTTT. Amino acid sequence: CASSQDWQARQPQHF.

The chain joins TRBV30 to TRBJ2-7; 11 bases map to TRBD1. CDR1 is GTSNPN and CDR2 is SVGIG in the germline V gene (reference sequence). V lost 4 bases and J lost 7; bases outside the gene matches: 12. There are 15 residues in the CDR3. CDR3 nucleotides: TGTGCCTGGAATTTAGGACAGGGGGCATCGTGGGAGCAGTACTTC. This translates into CAWNLGQGASWEQYF.

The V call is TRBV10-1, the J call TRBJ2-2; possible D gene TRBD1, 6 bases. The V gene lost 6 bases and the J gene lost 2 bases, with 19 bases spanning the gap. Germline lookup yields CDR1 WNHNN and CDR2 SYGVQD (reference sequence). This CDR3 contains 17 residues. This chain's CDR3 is CASRAQSGHQNTGELFF. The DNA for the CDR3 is TGCGCCAGCAGAGCACAATCGGGACACCAAAACACCGGGGAGCTGTTTTTT.

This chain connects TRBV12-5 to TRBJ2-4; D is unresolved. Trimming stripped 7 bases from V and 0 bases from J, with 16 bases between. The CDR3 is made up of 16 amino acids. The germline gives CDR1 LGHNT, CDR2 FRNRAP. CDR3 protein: CASAPDFQLAKNIQYF. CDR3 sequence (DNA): TGTGCTAGTGCCCCAGACTTTCAGCTAGCCAAAAACATTCAGTACTTC.

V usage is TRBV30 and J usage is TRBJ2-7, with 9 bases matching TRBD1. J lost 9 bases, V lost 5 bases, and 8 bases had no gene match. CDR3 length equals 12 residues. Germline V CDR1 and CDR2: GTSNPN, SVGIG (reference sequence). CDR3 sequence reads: CAWSGTGSGQYF. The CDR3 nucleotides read TGTGCCTGGTCCGGGACAGGGAGTGGGCAGTACTTC.

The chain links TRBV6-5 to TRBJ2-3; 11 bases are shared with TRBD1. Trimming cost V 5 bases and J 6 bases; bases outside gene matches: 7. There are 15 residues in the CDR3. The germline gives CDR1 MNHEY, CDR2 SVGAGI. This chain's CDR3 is CASSPPGQGVDTQYF. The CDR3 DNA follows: TGTGCCAGCAGTCCACCGGGACAGGGGGTTGATACGCAGTATTTT.

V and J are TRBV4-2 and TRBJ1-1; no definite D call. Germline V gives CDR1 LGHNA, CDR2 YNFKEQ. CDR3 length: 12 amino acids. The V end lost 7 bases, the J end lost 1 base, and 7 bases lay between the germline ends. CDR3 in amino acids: CASKYSNTEAFF. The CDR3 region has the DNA TGTGCCAGCAAATACTCGAACACTGAAGCTTTCTTT.

This chain's CDR3 is CASSPQSSGNTIYF. CDR3 DNA sequence: TGTGCCAGTAGTCCACAGAGCTCTGGAAACACCATATATTTT. This chain uses TRBV19 with TRBJ1-3, with unresolved D. The CDR3 extends over 14 amino acids. Germline-derived CDR1 and CDR2 are LNHDA and SQIVND (reference sequence). Trimming stripped 5 bases from V and 0 bases from J, with 8 bases between.

The DNA of the CDR3 is TGTGCCAGCAGCACACTAGCGGGGGCCGGGGAGCTGTTTTTT. Translation gives CASSTLAGAGELFF. The chain links TRBV2 to TRBJ2-2; 11 bases are a match to TRBD2. Looked up from germline, CDR1 is SNHLY and CDR2 is FYNNEI. Unmatched junction bases numbered 3, after V lost 6 bases and J lost 6 bases. The CDR3 loop spans 14 amino acids.